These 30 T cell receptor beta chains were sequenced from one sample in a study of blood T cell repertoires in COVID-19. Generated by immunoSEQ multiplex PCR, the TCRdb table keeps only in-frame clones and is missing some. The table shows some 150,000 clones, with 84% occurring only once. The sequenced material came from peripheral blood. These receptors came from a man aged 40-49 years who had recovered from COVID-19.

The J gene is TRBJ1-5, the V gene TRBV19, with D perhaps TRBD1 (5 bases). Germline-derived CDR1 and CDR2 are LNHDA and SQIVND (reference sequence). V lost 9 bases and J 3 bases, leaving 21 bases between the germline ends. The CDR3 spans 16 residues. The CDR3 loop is CASHPRGGSLNQPQHF. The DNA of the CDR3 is TGTGCCAGCCATCCCCGGGGGGGTTCCCTCAATCAGCCCCAGCATTTT.

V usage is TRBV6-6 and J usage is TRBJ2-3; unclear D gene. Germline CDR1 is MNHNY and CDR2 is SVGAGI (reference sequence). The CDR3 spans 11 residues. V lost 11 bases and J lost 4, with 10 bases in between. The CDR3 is CAVAVADTQYF. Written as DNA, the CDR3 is TGTGCCGTTGCAGTGGCAGATACGCAGTATTTT.

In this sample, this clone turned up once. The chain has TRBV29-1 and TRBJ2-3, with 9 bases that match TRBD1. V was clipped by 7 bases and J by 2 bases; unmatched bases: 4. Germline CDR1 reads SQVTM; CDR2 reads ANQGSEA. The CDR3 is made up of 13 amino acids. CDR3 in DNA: TGCAGCGCCGGGACAGGGCACACAGATACGCAGTATTTT. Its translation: CSAGTGHTDTQYF.

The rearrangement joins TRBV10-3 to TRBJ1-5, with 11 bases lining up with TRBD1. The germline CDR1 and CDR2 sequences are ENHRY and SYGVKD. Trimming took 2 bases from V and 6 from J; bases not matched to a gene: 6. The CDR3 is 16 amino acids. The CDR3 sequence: CAISEAGTGGFQPQHF. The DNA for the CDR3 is TGTGCCATCAGTGAGGCGGGGACAGGGGGTTTTCAGCCCCAGCATTTT.

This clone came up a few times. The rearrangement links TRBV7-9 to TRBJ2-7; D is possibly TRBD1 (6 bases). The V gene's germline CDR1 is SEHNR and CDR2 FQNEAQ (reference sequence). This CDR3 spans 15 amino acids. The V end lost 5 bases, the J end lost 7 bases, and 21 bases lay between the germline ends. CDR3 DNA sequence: TGTGCCAGCAGCGCGGCCTTGGACAGACTGTATGAGCAGTACTTC. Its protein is CASSAALDRLYEQYF.

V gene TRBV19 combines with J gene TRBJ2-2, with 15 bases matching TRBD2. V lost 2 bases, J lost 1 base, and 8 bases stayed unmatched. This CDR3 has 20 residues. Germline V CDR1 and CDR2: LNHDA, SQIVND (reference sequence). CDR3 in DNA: TGTGCCAGTAGTATAAGGGGACTAGCGGGAGGTAATAGGAACACCGGGGAGCTGTTTTTT. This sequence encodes CASSIRGLAGGNRNTGELFF.

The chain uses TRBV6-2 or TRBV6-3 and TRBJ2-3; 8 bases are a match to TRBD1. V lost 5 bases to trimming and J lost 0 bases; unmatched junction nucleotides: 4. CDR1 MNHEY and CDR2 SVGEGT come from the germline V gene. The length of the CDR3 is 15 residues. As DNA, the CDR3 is TGTGCCAGCAGTCAACGGGACAGGAGCACAGATACGCAGTATTTT. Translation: CASSQRDRSTDTQYF.

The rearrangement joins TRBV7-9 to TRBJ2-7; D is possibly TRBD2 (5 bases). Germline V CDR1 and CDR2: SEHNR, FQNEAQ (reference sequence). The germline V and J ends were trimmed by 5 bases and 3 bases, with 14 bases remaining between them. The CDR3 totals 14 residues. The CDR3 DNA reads TGTGCCAGCAGCGCCCTCGGGGATAACTACGAGCAGTACTTC. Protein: CASSALGDNYEQYF.

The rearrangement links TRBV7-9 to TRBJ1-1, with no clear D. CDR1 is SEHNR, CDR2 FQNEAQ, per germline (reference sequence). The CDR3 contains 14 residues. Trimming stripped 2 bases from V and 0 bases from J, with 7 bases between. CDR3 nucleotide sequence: TGTGCCAGCAGCTTATACAGTGTGAACACTGAAGCTTTCTTT. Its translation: CASSLYSVNTEAFF.

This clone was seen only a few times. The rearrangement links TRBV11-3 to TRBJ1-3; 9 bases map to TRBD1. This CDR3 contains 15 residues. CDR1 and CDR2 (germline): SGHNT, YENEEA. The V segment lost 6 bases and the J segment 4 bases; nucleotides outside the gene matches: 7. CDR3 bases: TGTGCCAGCAGGCGGGACAGGGTGGACGGAAACACCATATATTTT. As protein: CASRRDRVDGNTIYF.

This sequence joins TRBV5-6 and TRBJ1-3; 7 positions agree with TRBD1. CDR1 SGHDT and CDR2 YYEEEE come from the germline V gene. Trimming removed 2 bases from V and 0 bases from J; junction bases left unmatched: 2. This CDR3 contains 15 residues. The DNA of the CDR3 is TGTGCCAGCAGCTTCGGGACAGCCTCTGGAAACACCATATATTTT. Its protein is CASSFGTASGNTIYF.

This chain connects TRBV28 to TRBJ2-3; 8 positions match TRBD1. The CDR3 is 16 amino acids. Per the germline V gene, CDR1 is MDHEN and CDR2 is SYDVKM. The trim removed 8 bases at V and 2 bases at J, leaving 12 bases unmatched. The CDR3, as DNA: TGTGCCAGCCGCACAGGGGGATTGGGGAACACAGATACGCAGTATTTT. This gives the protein CASRTGGLGNTDTQYF.

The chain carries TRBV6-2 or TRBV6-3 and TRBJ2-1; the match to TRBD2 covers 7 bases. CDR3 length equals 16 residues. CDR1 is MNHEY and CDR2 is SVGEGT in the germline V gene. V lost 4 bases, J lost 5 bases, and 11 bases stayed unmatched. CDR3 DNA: TGTGCCAGCAGTTCACCGGGACTACCGGCCGACAATGAGCAGTTCTTC. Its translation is CASSSPGLPADNEQFF.

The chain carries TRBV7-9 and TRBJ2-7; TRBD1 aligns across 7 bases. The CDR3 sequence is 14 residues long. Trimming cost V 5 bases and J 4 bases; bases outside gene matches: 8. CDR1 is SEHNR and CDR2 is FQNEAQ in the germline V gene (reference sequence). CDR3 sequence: CASSTLEGQYEQYF. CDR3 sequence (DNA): TGTGCCAGCAGCACCCTAGAGGGACAGTACGAGCAGTACTTC.

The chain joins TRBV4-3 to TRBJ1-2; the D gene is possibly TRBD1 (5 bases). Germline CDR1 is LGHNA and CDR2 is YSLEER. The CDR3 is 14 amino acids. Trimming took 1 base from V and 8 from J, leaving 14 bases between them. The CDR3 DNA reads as TGCGCCAGCAGCCAAGGACAGCCAGGAGGGGGCTACACCTTC. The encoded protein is CASSQGQPGGGYTF.

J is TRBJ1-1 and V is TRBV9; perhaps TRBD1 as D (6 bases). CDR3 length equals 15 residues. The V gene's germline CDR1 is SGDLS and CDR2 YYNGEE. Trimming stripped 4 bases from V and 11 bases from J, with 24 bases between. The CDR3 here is CASSPRGGAVFEAFF. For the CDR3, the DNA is TGTGCCAGCAGCCCGCGGGGGGGGGCAGTTTTCGAGGCTTTCTTT.

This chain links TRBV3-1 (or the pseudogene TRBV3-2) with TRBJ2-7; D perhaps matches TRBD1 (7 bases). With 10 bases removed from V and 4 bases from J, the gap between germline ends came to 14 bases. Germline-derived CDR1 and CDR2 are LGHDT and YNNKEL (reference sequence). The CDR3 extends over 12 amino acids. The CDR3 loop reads CATRRGTYEQYF. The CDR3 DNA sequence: TGTGCCACCCGCAGGGGGACTTACGAGCAGTACTTC.

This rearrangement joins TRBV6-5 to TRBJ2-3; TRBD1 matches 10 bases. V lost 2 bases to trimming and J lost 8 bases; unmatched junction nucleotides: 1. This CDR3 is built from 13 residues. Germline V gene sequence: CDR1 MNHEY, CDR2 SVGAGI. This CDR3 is CASSYRDRGTQYF. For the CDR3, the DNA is TGTGCCAGCAGTTACAGGGACAGGGGTACGCAGTATTTT.

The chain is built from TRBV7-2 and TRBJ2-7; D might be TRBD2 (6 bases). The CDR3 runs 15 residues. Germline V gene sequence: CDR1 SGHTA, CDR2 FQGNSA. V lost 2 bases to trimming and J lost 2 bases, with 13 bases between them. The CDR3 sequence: CASSLIRAGTYEQYF. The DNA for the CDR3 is TGTGCCAGCAGCTTAATAAGGGCGGGAACCTACGAGCAGTACTTC.

CDR3 protein: CATSSGLAGVQLSYEQYF. The CDR3 DNA reads TGTGCCACCAGCAGTGGGCTAGCGGGAGTCCAACTCTCCTACGAGCAGTACTTC. The chain has TRBV15 and TRBJ2-7; TRBD2 aligns across 10 bases. CDR3 size: 18 residues. The V segment lost 3 bases and the J segment 0 bases; nucleotides outside the gene matches: 11. Germline V gene sequence: CDR1 LNHNV, CDR2 YYDKDF (reference sequence).

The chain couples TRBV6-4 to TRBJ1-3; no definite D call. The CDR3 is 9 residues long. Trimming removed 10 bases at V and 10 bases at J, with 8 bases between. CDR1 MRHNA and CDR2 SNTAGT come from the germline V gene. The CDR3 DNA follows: TGTGCCACCTATCTTACCATATATTTT. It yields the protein CATYLTIYF.

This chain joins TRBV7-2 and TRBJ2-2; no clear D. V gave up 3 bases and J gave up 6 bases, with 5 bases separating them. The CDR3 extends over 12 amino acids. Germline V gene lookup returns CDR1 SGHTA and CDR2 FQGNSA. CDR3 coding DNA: TGTGCCAGCAGCTTCGGGTCCGGGGAGCTGTTTTTT. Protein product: CASSFGSGELFF.

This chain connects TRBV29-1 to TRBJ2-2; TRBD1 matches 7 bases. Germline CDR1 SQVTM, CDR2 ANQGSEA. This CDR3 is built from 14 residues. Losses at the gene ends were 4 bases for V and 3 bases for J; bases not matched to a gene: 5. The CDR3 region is CSVAGQMYTGELFF. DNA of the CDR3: TGCAGCGTTGCGGGACAGATGTACACCGGGGAGCTGTTTTTT.

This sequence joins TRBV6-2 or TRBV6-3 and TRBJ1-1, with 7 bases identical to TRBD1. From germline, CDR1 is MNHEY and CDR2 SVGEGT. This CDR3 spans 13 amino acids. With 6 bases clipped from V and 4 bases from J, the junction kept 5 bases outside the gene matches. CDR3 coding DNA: TGTGCCAGCAGCCAAGACAGGGCCACTGAAGCTTTCTTT. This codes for CASSQDRATEAFF.

The CDR3 sequence: CASSSSGGSNQPQHF. CDR3 in DNA: TGTGCCAGCAGCTCCTCCGGGGGGAGCAATCAGCCCCAGCATTTT. This chain uses TRBV7-2 with TRBJ1-5, with a weak D call TRBD1 (5 bases). The CDR3 sequence is 15 residues long. V was trimmed by 4 bases and J by 1 base, leaving 11 bases between them. The germline gives CDR1 SGHTA, CDR2 FQGNSA.

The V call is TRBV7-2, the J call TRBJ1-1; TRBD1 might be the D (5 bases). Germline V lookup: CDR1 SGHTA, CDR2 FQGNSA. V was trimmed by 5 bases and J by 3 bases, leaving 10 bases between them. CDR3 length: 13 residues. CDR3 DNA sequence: TGTGCCAGCAGCCAGGGCAGGTACACTGAAGCTTTCTTT. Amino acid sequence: CASSQGRYTEAFF.

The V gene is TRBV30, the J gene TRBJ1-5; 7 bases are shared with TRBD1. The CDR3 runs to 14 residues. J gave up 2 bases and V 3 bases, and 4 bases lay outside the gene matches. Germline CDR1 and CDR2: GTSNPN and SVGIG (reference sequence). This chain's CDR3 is CAWSPGQGNQPQHF. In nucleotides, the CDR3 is TGTGCCTGGAGCCCCGGACAGGGCAATCAGCCCCAGCATTTT.

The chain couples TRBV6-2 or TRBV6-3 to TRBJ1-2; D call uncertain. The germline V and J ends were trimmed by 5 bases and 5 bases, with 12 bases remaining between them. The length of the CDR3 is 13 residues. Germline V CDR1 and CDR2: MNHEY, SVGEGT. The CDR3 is CASSRGAEYGYTF. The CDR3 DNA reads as TGTGCCAGCAGTAGAGGAGCAGAGTATGGCTACACCTTC.

The CDR3 sequence: CASSYGGLVTEAFF. The CDR3 nucleotides are TGTGCCAGCAGTTACGGGGGACTGGTCACTGAAGCTTTCTTT. The J gene is TRBJ1-1, the V gene TRBV6-2 or TRBV6-3, with D possibly TRBD1 on 5 matching bases. The V end was cut by 2 bases, the J end by 4 bases, with 11 bases between. CDR3 length: 14 amino acids. Germline CDR1 is MNHEY and CDR2 is SVGEGT.

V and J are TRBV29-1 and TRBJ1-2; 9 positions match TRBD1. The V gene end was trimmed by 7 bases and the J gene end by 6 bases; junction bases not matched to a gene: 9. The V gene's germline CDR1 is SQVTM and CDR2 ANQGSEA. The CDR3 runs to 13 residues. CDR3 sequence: CSGEDRGGDGYTF. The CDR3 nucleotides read TGCAGCGGGGAGGACAGGGGAGGTGATGGCTACACCTTC. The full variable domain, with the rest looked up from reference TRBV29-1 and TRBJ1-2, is SAVISQKPSRDICQRGTSLTIQCQVDSQVTMMFWYRQQPGQSLTLIATANQGSEATYESGFVIDKFPISRPNLTFSTLTVSNMSPEDSSIYLCSGEDRGGDGYTFGSGTRLTVV.